This T cell receptor (beta chain) was captured by sequencing in a study of cytomegalovirus exposure and HLA in healthy donors. Amplification used 60 Vbeta primers and 13 Jbeta primers. The repertoire was sequenced with immunoSEQ multiplex PCR; TCRdb's copy has only in-frame clones and lacks some. The sample table sets out tens of thousands of clones. Study-level points and caveats: With later analysis, a missense DCLRE1C variant became linked to TCR beta V- and J-gene trimming.

Details on this clone: Antigen specificity is unknown.

This CDR3 has 14 residues. V lost 4 bases and J lost 3, with 13 bases in between. CDR1 and CDR2 (germline): SNHLY, FYNNEI. The TCR sequence derives from a male donor in good health and CMV-seropositive. Sequences were obtained from PBMCs. The V gene is TRBV2, the J gene TRBJ2-7; D may be TRBD1 (6 bases). CDR3 residues: CASSVRTVNYEQYF. Here the CDR3 DNA reads TGTGCCAGCAGTGTACGGACAGTAAACTACGAGCAGTACTTC.